This T cell receptor (beta chain) was sequenced during a study of cytomegalovirus exposure and HLA in healthy donors. Overall study context: Approximately 80 million unique TCRs from HLA-typed donors were held in an early data release.

The V end lost 9 bases, the J end lost 8 bases, and 23 bases lay between the germline ends. Germline CDR1 is MNHNS and CDR2 is SASEGT. This CDR3 comprises 15 residues. Primers: 60 Vbeta forward and 13 Jbeta reverse. The assay was immunoSEQ multiplex PCR, and TCRdb's table has in-frame clones only and misses some. The data hold about 170,000 clones, with 70% to 80% observed a single time. Study observations and caveats: Cytomegalovirus-associated TCR beta chains were listed, numbering around 150. Reportedly, TCR beta sequences accurately predicted HLA-A and HLA-B alleles in most subjects.

Concerning this clone itself: Its antigen remains unidentified.

The V gene is TRBV6-1, the J gene TRBJ2-4, with a tentative D call TRBD1 (5 bases). Sequences were obtained from PBMCs. This sequence was found in a woman aged 25 to 39 in good health and CMV-seropositive. This CDR3 reads CASGYGEQGSDIQYF. DNA for the CDR3: TGTGCCAGTGGCTACGGAGAGCAGGGTTCGGACATTCAGTACTTC.